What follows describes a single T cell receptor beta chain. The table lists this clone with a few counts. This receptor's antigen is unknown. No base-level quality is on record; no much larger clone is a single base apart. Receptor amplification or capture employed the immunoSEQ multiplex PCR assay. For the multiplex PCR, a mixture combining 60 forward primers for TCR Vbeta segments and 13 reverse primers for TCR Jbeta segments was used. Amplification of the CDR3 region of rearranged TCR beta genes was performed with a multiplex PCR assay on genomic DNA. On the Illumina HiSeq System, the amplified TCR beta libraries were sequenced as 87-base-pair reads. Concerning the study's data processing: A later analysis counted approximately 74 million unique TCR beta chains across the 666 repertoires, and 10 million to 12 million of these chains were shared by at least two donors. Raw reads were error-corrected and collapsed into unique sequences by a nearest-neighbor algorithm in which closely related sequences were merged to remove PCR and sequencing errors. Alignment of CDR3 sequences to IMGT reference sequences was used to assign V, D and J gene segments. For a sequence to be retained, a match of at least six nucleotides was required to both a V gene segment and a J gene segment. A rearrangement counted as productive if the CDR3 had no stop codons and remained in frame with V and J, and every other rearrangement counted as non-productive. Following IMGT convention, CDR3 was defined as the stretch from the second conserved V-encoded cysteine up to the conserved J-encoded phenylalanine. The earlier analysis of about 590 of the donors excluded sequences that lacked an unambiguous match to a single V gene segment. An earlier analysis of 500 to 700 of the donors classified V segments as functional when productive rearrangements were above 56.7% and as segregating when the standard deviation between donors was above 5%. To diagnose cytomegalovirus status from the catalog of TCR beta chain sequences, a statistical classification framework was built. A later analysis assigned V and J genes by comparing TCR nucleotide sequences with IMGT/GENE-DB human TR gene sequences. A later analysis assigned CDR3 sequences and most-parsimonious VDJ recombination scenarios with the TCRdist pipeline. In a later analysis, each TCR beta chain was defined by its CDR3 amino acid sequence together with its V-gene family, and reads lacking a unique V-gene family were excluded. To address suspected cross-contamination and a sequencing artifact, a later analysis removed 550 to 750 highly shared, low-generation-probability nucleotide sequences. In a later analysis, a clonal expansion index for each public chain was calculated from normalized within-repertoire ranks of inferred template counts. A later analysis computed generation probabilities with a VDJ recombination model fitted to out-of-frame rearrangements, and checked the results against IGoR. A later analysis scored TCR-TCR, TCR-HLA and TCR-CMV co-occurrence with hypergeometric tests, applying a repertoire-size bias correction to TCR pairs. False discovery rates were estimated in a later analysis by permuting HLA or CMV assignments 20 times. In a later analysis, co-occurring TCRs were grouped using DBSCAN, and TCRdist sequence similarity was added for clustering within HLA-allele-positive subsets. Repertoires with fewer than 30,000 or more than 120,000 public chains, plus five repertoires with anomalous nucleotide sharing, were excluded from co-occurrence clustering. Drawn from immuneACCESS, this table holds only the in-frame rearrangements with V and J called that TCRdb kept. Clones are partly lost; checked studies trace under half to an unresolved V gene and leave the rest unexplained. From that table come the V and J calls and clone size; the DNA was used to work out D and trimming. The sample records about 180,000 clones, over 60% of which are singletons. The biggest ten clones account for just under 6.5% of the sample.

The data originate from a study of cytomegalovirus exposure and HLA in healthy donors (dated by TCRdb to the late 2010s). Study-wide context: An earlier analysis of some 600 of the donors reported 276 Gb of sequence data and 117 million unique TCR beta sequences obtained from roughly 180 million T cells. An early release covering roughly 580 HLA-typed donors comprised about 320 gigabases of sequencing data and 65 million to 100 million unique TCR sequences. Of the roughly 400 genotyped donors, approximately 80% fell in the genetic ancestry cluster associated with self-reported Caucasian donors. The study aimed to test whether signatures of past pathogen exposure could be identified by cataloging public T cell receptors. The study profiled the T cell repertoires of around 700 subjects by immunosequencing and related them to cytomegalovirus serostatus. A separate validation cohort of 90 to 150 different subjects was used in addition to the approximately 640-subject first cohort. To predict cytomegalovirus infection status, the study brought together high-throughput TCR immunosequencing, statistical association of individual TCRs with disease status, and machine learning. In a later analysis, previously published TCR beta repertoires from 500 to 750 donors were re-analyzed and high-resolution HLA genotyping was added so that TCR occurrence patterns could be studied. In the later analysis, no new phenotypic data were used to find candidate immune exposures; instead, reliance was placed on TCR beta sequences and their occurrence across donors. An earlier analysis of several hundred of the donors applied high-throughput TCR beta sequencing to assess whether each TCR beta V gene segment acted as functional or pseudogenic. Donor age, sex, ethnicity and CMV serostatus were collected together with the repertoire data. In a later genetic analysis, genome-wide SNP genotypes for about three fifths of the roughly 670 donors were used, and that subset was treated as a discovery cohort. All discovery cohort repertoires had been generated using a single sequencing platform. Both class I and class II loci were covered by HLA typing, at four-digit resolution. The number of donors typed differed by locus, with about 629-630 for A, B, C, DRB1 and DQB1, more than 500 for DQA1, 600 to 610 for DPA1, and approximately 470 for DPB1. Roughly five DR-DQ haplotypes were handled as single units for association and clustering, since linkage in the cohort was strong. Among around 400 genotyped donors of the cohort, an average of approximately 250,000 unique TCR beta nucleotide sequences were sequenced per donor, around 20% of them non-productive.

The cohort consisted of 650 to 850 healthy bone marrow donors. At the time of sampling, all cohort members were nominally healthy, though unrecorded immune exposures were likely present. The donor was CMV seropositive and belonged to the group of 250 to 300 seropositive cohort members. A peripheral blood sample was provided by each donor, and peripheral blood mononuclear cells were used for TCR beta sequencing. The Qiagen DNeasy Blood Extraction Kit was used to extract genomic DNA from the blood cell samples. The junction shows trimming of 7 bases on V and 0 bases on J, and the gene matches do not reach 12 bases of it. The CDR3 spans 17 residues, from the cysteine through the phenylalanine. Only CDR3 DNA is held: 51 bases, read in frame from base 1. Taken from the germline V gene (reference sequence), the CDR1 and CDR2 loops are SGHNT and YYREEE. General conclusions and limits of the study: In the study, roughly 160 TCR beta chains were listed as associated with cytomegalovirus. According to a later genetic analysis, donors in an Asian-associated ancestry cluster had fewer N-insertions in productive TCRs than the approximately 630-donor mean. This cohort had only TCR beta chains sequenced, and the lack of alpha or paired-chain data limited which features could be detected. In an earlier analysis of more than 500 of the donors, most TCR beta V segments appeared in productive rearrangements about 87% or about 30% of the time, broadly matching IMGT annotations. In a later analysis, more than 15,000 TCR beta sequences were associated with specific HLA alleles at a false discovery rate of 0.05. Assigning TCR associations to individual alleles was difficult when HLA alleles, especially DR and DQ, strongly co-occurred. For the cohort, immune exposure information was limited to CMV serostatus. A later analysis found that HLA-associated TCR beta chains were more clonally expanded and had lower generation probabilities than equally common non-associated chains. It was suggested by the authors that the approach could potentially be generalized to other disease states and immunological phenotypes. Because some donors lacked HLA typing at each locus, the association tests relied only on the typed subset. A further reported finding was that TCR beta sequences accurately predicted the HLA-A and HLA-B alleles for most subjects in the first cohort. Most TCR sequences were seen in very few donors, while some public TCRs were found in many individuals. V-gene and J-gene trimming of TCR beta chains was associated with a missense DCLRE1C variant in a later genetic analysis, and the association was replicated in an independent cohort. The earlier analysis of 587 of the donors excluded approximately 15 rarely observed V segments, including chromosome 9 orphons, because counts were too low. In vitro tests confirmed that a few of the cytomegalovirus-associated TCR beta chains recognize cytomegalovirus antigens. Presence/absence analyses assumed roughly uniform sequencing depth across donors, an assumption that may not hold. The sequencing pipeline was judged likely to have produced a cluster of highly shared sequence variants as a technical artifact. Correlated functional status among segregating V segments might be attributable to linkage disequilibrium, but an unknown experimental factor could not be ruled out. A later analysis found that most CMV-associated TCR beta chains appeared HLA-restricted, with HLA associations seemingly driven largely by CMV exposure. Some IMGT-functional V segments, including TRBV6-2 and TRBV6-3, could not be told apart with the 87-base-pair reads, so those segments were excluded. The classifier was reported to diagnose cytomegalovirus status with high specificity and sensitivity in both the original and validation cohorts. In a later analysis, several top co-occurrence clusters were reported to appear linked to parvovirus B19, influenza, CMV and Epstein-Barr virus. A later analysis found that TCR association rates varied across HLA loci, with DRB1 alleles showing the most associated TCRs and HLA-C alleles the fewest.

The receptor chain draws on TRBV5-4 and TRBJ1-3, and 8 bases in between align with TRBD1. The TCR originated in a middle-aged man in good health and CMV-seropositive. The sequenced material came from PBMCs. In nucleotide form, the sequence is TGTGCCAGCTCCCACGCTCGGGACAGGTCCTCTGGAAACACCATATATTTT. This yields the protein CASSHARDRSSGNTIYF.